The next 18 T cell receptor beta chains were all read from a single sample in a study of identical twins. From the 5' RACE reads, TCRdb called clonotypes with MiXCR, one entry per CDR3 protein. The data contain just under 550,000 distinct CDR3 sequences, about 15% of them singletons. The same sample was also studied in work on yellow fever vaccine responses in identical twins.

The sequencing sample was made of CD4+ T cells sorted from blood. The receptors were gathered from a woman under 30 in good health.

The chain employs TRBV5-1 and TRBJ2-5, with D tentatively TRBD2 (5 bases). With 0 bases removed from V and 5 bases from J, the gap between germline ends came to 11 bases. CDR3 length equals 14 residues. Looked up from germline, CDR1 is SGHRS and CDR2 is YFSETQ. CDR3 coding DNA: TGCGCCAGCAGCTTGGCCGCGGGTGGCGAGACCCAGTACTTC. Residues: CASSLAAGGETQYF.

The CDR3 reads CSASQGRPTISYNEQFF. Here the CDR3 DNA reads TGCAGTGCTAGTCAGGGAAGACCCACCATATCCTACAATGAGCAGTTCTTC. The genes are TRBV20-1 and TRBJ2-1; D perhaps matches TRBD1 (5 bases). The CDR3 has 17 amino acids. V was pared by 3 bases and J by 1 base, with 19 bases between. Germline V lookup: CDR1 DFQATT, CDR2 SNEGSKA (reference sequence).

The chain uses TRBV29-1 and TRBJ1-2, with TRBD1 matching over 11 bases. Germline V lookup: CDR1 SQVTM, CDR2 ANQGSEA. The CDR3 covers 17 residues. Trimming cost V 0 bases and J 0 bases; bases outside gene matches: 6. This CDR3 reads CSVEDRGQGGTNYGYTF. CDR3 nucleotides: TGCAGCGTTGAAGATCGGGGACAGGGGGGAACTAACTATGGCTACACCTTC.

In this sample, this clonotype turned up a few times. The V and J genes are TRBV2 and TRBJ2-6, with 8 bases lining up with TRBD1. The CDR3 has 20 residues. The junction had 15 bases not matched to a gene; V was cut back by 5 bases and J by 0 bases. Germline V gene data show CDR1 as SNHLY and CDR2 as FYNNEI. CDR3 loop: CASSLVRPGQALSGANVLTF. The CDR3 DNA is TGTGCCAGCAGTCTTGTTCGCCCGGGACAGGCCCTCTCTGGGGCCAACGTCCTGACTTTC.

The CDR3: CASTATSLGGLFGANVLTF. The CDR3 coding sequence is TGTGCCAGCACCGCCACATCTTTAGGAGGTCTCTTTGGGGCCAACGTCCTGACTTTC. This rearrangement joins TRBV7-3 to TRBJ2-6; maybe TRBD2 (5 bases). Trimming left V 7 bases short and J 3 bases short, with 25 bases between. The CDR3 runs to 19 residues. CDR1 and CDR2 (germline): SGHTA, FQGTGA.

This clonotype has a handful of counts. The chain combines TRBV18 with TRBJ2-7, with D perhaps matching TRBD2 (5 bases). The V end was cut by 3 bases, the J end by 5 bases, with 14 bases between. Germline CDR1 and CDR2: KGHSH and LQKENI. The CDR3 length is 14 residues. The DNA for the CDR3 is TGTGCCAGCTCACCGGACTCCTTCGGGAACGAGCAGTACTTC. The encoded protein is CASSPDSFGNEQYF.

The V gene is TRBV12-3 or TRBV12-4, the J gene TRBJ2-2, with a weak D call TRBD2 (6 bases). The length of the CDR3 is 17 residues. V lost 1 base and J lost 3, with 15 bases in between. The CDR3 nucleotides are TGTGCCAGCAGTTTAGTTAGGGGCAAGCGGGACACCGGGGAGCTGTTTTTT. This translates into CASSLVRGKRDTGELFF.

This clonotype turned up a few times. This rearrangement joins TRBV10-1 to TRBJ2-2; 8 nucleotides align to TRBD1. CDR1 and CDR2 (germline): WNHNN, SYGVQD (reference sequence). V lost 4 bases and J lost 6; bases outside the gene matches: 7. There are 15 residues in the CDR3. The CDR3 spells CASSGTGLGSGELFF. The CDR3 DNA reads TGCGCCAGCAGTGGGACAGGGCTCGGGTCCGGGGAGCTGTTTTTT.

This clonotype was seen more than once but under ten times. The chain employs TRBV20-1 and TRBJ2-7, with D unclear. This CDR3 is built from 14 residues. V lost 3 bases and J lost 6, with 18 bases in between. Germline V gives CDR1 DFQATT, CDR2 SNEGSKA (reference sequence). CDR3 nucleotide sequence: TGCAGTGCTAGTCGTGGTAGACTCGGGTCCGAGCAGTACTTC. Its translation: CSASRGRLGSEQYF.

For the CDR3, the DNA is TGTGCCAGCAGCCAAAATAAGGGAACCTGGGGCAATGAGCAGTTCTTC. Its protein is CASSQNKGTWGNEQFF. The rearrangement joins TRBV12-3 or TRBV12-4 to TRBJ2-1; D remains ambiguous. The CDR3 length is 16 residues. Trimming took off 6 bases at V and 6 bases at J, with 21 bases between the two ends.

The sample holds a few counts of this clonotype. The rearrangement joins TRBV19 to TRBJ2-6, with TRBD1 identical over 7 bases. J lost 0 bases, V lost 5 bases, and 10 bases had no gene match. There are 18 residues in the CDR3. Per the germline V gene, CDR1 is LNHDA and CDR2 is SQIVND (reference sequence). CDR3 loop: CASSSLTGVTSGANVLTF. CDR3 DNA sequence: TGTGCCAGTAGTTCTTTAACAGGGGTGACCTCTGGGGCCAACGTCCTGACTTTC.

The genes are TRBV20-1 and TRBJ1-1, with D possibly matching TRBD1 (5 bases). The CDR3 has 14 residues. V was clipped by 3 bases and J by 1 base, with 12 bases between them. Germline V gene data show CDR1 as DFQATT and CDR2 as SNEGSKA (reference sequence). The CDR3: CSARGQPPNTEAFF. In DNA form, the CDR3 reads TGCAGTGCTAGGGGGCAGCCACCGAACACTGAAGCTTTCTTT.

This sequence joins TRBV7-8 and TRBJ2-1; TRBD1 aligns across 8 bases. Trimming cost V 4 bases and J 1 base; bases outside gene matches: 6. The CDR3 spans 16 residues. Germline values: CDR1 SGHVS, CDR2 FQNEAQ. The CDR3 nucleotides are TGTGCCAGCAGCTCCACAGGGGGAATATCCTACAATGAGCAGTTCTTC. Amino acids: CASSSTGGISYNEQFF.

The V gene is TRBV19, the J gene TRBJ2-1; 12 bases are a match to TRBD2. Germline V CDR1 and CDR2: LNHDA, SQIVND (reference sequence). The CDR3 length is 12 residues. Trimming at V came to 11 bases and at J to 8 bases, leaving 4 bases not matched to a gene. The CDR3 DNA reads TGTGCCGGATCTAGCGGGGGGGATGAGCAGTTCTTC. It translates to CAGSSGGDEQFF.

This clonotype was recorded a few times. The V gene is TRBV7-2, the J gene TRBJ2-2; 9 bases align to TRBD1. CDR1 is SGHTA and CDR2 is FQGNSA in the germline V gene. The CDR3 extends over 16 amino acids. Unmatched junction bases numbered 5, after V lost 5 bases and J lost 1 base. The DNA for the CDR3 is TGTGCCAGCAGCCCTAAGGGACAGGGGAACACCGGGGAGCTGTTTTTT. This encodes CASSPKGQGNTGELFF.

The V and J genes are TRBV11-3 and TRBJ2-3; tentative D call: TRBD2 (5 bases). The V and J ends lost 0 bases and 6 bases respectively, with 10 bases between them. Germline CDR1 reads SGHNT; CDR2 reads YENEEA. The CDR3 loop spans 14 amino acids. The CDR3 DNA reads TGTGCCAGCAGCTTAGATCCTAGCCCCGATACGCAGTATTTT. Its protein product is CASSLDPSPDTQYF.

The V gene is TRBV27, the J gene TRBJ1-4, with TRBD1 matching over 11 bases. After removal of 5 bases from V and 5 bases from J, the junction contained 4 bases not matched to a gene. The CDR3 runs to 15 residues. The germline gives CDR1 MNHEY, CDR2 SMNVEV (reference sequence). The CDR3 sequence: CASSGWDRGNEKLFF. The DNA of the CDR3 is TGTGCCAGCAGTGGTTGGGACAGGGGGAATGAAAAACTGTTTTTT.

This clonotype has just a few counts. The rearrangement links TRBV5-1 to TRBJ1-2; D might be TRBD1 (5 bases). In germline, CDR1 is SGHRS, CDR2 YFSETQ. V shed 1 base and J shed 7 bases, with 14 bases lying between them. The CDR3 has 14 residues. CDR3 sequence reads: CASSLSSGTGGYTF. CDR3 coding DNA: TGCGCCAGCAGCTTGTCGAGCGGGACGGGTGGCTACACCTTC.